A selection of T cell receptor beta chains follows, all from one sample in a study of CD8 T cells in ankylosing spondylitis. TCRdb re-analysed the 5' RACE reads in MiXCR, keeping a single row per CDR3 protein. The sample lists about 140,000 distinct CDR3 sequences, roughly 8.4% occurring once. The material sequenced was synovial fluid, either unsorted or a sorted T cell fraction (not recorded which). These receptors were taken from a male donor with ankylosing spondylitis. Both conserved end residues are part of each CDR3.

v_call,j_call,cdr3_aa
TRBV6-2/TRBV6-3,TRBJ1-2,CASTHPGRGPGYGYTF
TRBV11-3,TRBJ2-1,CASSLMAGGPYNEQFF
TRBV5-1,TRBJ2-1,CASRTSAVYNEQFF
TRBV5-1,TRBJ1-2,CASSFGGEYGYTF
TRBV2,TRBJ2-5,CASSEQEETQYF
TRBV5-1,TRBJ2-7,CASSIGTSGTYSYEQYF
TRBV7-9,TRBJ1-1,CASSHTGRRPLEAFF
TRBV20-1,TRBJ2-7,CSAVGQVRYEQYF
TRBV20-1,TRBJ2-7,CSAVVTSGSGEQYF
TRBV7-6,TRBJ2-7,CASKPGTGYHEQYF
TRBV3-1,TRBJ2-1,CASSHLPWTADYNEQFF
TRBV6-1,TRBJ2-1,CASSAVGLDNEQFF
TRBV28,TRBJ1-3,CASSPGGSGNTIYF
TRBV20-1,TRBJ2-7,CSARGTSGDYEQYF
TRBV10-3,TRBJ2-2,CATSAGTGELFF
TRBV6-1,TRBJ1-1,CASTPLLGTEAFF
TRBV27,TRBJ1-1,CASSLYGAANTEAFF
TRBV18,TRBJ2-1,CASSPPGLAPNEQFF
TRBV21-1,TRBJ2-7,CASSKVNRDGDYEQYF
TRBV3-1,TRBJ1-2,CASRPYSGAEYGYTF
TRBV20-1,TRBJ1-1,CSARRTGETEAFF
TRBV5-1,TRBJ2-3,CASSLNPVGQAITDTQYF
TRBV7-7,TRBJ2-1,CASSLTDSGGNQFF
TRBV12-3/TRBV12-4,TRBJ2-3,CASSPRPAPTDTQYF
TRBV5-4,TRBJ2-2,CASRGDFLNTGELFF
TRBV4-2,TRBJ2-2,CASSLQGQLNTGELFF
TRBV5-4,TRBJ2-1,CASSQGLAFYNEQFF
TRBV28,TRBJ1-1,CASQDGLGGAGTEAFF
TRBV24-1,TRBJ1-4,CATSGGSTEKLFF
TRBV13,TRBJ2-3,CASRYRGTDTQYF
TRBV5-6,TRBJ2-3,CASSYLSRDTQYF
TRBV12-3/TRBV12-4,TRBJ2-7,CASSLYAGGPSEQYF
TRBV12-3/TRBV12-4,TRBJ1-2,CASSRGQEEGKVF
TRBV6-1,TRBJ1-2,CASNPGHPNYGYTF
TRBV5-4,TRBJ2-3,CASSSAPQGSDTQYF
TRBV2,TRBJ1-6,CASSEARAGGNSPLHF
TRBV2,TRBJ2-7,CASSELAGVRYEQYF
TRBV20-1,TRBJ2-7,CSATLSGTGNEQYF
TRBV20-1,TRBJ2-1,CSAREGLPIDNEQFF
TRBV7-3,TRBJ2-1,CASSPGLARNEQFF
TRBV12-3/TRBV12-4,TRBJ2-2,CASSGHSTGELFF